This paragraph covers one T cell receptor (beta chain) sequence. The sample is drawn from a study of T-cell memory formation after mild COVID-19. Trimming left V 0 bases short and J 2 bases short, with 9 bases between. Per the germline V gene, CDR1 is MGHRA and CDR2 is YSYEKL. This CDR3 comprises 15 residues. TCRdb analysed the 5' RACE reads with MiXCR anew, one entry per CDR3 protein. The table lists hundreds of thousands of distinct CDR3 sequences, around 15% of them singletons. V and J are TRBV4-1 and TRBJ2-3; unclear D gene. This clonotype was sampled from an adult woman who had mild COVID-19 (a few samples of this study predate the infection). Cell type and time point are not known. Sequences were obtained from PBMCs or a T cell subset sorted from them (not recorded which). CDR3 amino acids: CASSQDRSLTDTQYF. DNA of the CDR3: TGCGCCAGCAGCCAAGATAGGAGTCTCACAGATACGCAGTATTTT.